The T cell receptor beta chain described here comes from a study of blood T cell repertoires in COVID-19 (dated by TCRdb to about 2020). About the full investigation: Samples covering the acute and convalescent phases of COVID-19 were provided by collaborators in the United States, Italy and Spain. Samples came from the ongoing ImmuneRACE study (first 160 participants) plus 1,254 subjects from 6 global collaborators. HLA class I and class II types, where available, came from metadata supplied by the sample provider rather than from assay-based typing. A de-identified subject ID, COVID-19 status, age in years and sex were almost always included in the sample metadata. The material from the prospective study consisted of cDNA or gDNA derived from T cells, B-cell-depleted T cells, or PBMCs. The dataset comprised deeply sampled blood TCRbeta repertoires from subjects exposed to, actively infected with, or recovered from COVID-19. The repertoires were released in a freely available public database intended as a resource for research on the immune response to SARS-CoV-2. Results the study describes overall, beyond this receptor: Clinical and demographic metadata were provided uncurated, with the amount varying by source and participant.

One collaborating source in Seattle enrolled patients while the patients were actively infected and followed the patients over time throughout the course of disease. Whole blood was collected in K2EDTA tubes by collaborating institutions according to the institutions' own protocols. For TCRbeta analysis, collaborator samples were shipped as frozen whole blood, as isolated PBMCs, or as DNA extracted from either sample type. The sample holds one count of this clone. No cognate antigen has been identified for it. It has no much larger one-base neighbor in the sample; base qualities were not kept. TCRbeta CDR3 regions were amplified from genomic DNA using the immunoSEQ Assay, a bias-controlled multiplex PCR. The original pipeline was this. Nucleated cell counts per sample were estimated from amplification of reference gene primers within the assay. To quantify the absolute abundance of each unique TCRbeta CDR3 rearrangement, sequence reads were collapsed and filtered. Productive Simpson clonality was computed per sample as the square root of Simpson's diversity index over productive rearrangements. In its TCRdb copy, this immuneACCESS table keeps in-frame sequences only and misses some clones. Where compared with another copy, unresolved V genes explain less than half of these, and the others have no known cause. That table supplies the V and J calls and clone size; D and trimming were determined from the DNA. The sample data list about 160,000 clones, and roughly 90% of these were observed just once. In total, the top ten clones hold approximately 4.9% of the sample.

Counted from cysteine to phenylalanine, this CDR3 has 17 amino acids. CDR3 DNA only is kept here, 51 bases in frame from base 1. Per the germline V gene, SGHTA is the CDR1 and FQGTGA is the CDR2. V is pared back by 2 bases and J by 5 bases, with 18 bases lying between the germline termini. Here the chain combines TRBV7-3 and TRBJ2-2; TRBD1 is a weak D gene call, 6 bases matching. This clonotype originated in a man between 25 and 39 years old with COVID-19, enrolled during active disease. The sequenced material came from peripheral blood. The bases read TGTGCCAGCAGCTTATATCTCCAGACAGGAATGACCGGGGAGCTGTTTTTT. Its protein product is CASSLYLQTGMTGELFF.